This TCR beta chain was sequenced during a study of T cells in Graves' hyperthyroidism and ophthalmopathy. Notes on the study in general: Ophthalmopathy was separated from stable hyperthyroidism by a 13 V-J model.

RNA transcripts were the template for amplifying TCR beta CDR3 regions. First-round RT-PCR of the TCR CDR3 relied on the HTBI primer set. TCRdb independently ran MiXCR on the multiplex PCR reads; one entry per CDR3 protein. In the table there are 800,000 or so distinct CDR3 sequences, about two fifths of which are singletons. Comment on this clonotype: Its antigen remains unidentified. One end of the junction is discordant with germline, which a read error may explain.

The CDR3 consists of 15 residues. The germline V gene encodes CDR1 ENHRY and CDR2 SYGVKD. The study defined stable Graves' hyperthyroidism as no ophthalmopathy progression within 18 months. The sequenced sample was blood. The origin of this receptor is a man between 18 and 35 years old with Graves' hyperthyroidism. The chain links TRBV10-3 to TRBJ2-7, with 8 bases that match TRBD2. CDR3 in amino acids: CASSSSGTRFDEQYF. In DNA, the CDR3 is TGTGCCAGCAGTTCCTCCGGGACTAGGTTTGACGAGCAGTACTTC.